This TCR beta chain was sequenced for a study of shared clonotypes between healthy human individuals. Study-wide points: Expectations were that clonotype sharing among donors would be affected by sequencing depth.

Germline V lookup: CDR1 SGHDN, CDR2 FVKESK. The CDR3 contains 14 residues. With V trimmed by 4 bases and J by 0 bases, 1 base remained unmatched. This clone was counted a single time. Its antigen is not known. This table comes from immunoSEQ multiplex PCR, and its TCRdb copy is limited to in-frame clones, with some not included. The data contain some 1.5 million clones, roughly 98% of them singletons. The sample comprised naive CD4+ T cells sorted from blood. Subset indicated: CD45RA+ positively selected. The V and J genes are TRBV14 and TRBJ2-5; 8 nucleotides match TRBD1. The receptor was isolated from a man under 40 in good health. The CDR3 sequence: CASSPDRDQETQYF. DNA of the CDR3: TGTGCCAGCAGCCCGGACAGGGACCAAGAGACCCAGTACTTC.